Listed below are T cell receptor beta chains from one sample, sequenced in a study of glioma-infiltrating T cells. TCRdb fed the multiplex PCR reads into MiXCR, producing one record per CDR3 protein. The sample shows 300,000 to 450,000 distinct CDR3 sequences, 41% of them seen only once. The sequenced sample consisted of glioma tissue, nonneoplastic brain tissue, or PBMCs (not recorded which). The receptors were gathered from a human donor with low-grade glioma or glioblastoma, undergoing nonglioma brain surgery, or in good health (not recorded which). CDR3s include the opening cysteine and the closing phenylalanine or tryptophan. Fields, in order: V gene, clone size, J gene, CDR3 protein. Where a row states a size, it is once, few, many or the class of an expanded clone; other rows omit it.

>TRBV7-9|few|TRBJ2-3
CASSSKTSGRPSADTQYF
>TRBV6-1|many|TRBJ1-1
CASSDRTNTEAFF
>TRBV6-5|few|TRBJ2-5
CAISGLADQETQYF
>TRBV29-1|-|TRBJ2-7
CSVEDLHEQYF
>TRBV20-1|-|TRBJ2-3
CSATTTSGRWSDTQYF
>TRBV19|-|TRBJ2-1
CASSIIGTGEQFF
>TRBV6-5|few|TRBJ2-7
CASLFSGRASYEQYF
>TRBV28|many|TRBJ1-5
CASTNLRTVSNQPQHF
>TRBV28|-|TRBJ1-2
CASSLNGGDYGYTF
>TRBV6-1|-|TRBJ1-1
CASSARTGDTEAFF
>TRBV4-2|few|TRBJ2-7
CASSPAGGTYEQYF
>TRBV28|-|TRBJ2-7
CASSLWAIKKPTYEQYF
>TRBV6-2/TRBV6-3|many|TRBJ2-7
CASSPGFPYEQYF
>TRBV7-2|-|TRBJ2-3
CASSQRLAGGTDTQYF
>TRBV6-6|-|TRBJ2-2
CASSYRVGRVTGELFF
>TRBV28|many|TRBJ1-5
CASSLSVFHSNQPQHF
>TRBV6-1|-|TRBJ1-2
CASSWDWNYGYTF
>TRBV4-1|-|TRBJ1-6
CASSQDMRSPLHF
>TRBV5-4|-|TRBJ1-1
CASRRSGRENTEAFF
>TRBV12-3/TRBV12-4|-|TRBJ2-1
CASSSFGDNEQFF
>TRBV5-1|-|TRBJ2-7
CASSTTGSVGEQYF
>TRBV12-5|-|TRBJ2-1
CASGLELYVLGEQFF
>TRBV7-2|-|TRBJ2-5
CASSLDWGQAETQYF
>TRBV6-2/TRBV6-3|many|TRBJ2-7
CASSWGTGETYEQYF
>TRBV4-1|few|TRBJ2-7
CASSQVVATYEQYF
>TRBV20-1|-|TRBJ2-7
CSAKRPSSTYEQYF
>TRBV20-1|-|TRBJ2-1
CSARKQRGYEQFF
>TRBV7-6|-|TRBJ2-2
CASSLFGGPTGELFF
>TRBV10-3|-|TRBJ2-7
CAISGGGGRIYEQYF
>TRBV4-3|-|TRBJ2-3
CASSHIAEPRTDTQYF
>TRBV3-1|-|TRBJ2-3
CASSPRLAGDTDTQYF
>TRBV6-2/TRBV6-3|many|TRBJ2-7
CASSYWGLAGDEQYF
>TRBV28|few|TRBJ2-3
CASSFSGRGWDTQYF
>TRBV30|few|TRBJ2-3
CAWSVWEGGTDTQYF
>TRBV28|-|TRBJ2-7
CASSRGGAEVYEQYF
>TRBV20-1|many|TRBJ1-2
CSASKDIYGYTF
>TRBV5-4|few|TRBJ1-6
CASSIGTGGNYNSPLHF
>TRBV28|many|TRBJ2-7
CASSSPGRDEQYF
>TRBV7-3|-|TRBJ2-1
CASSLKREAPYNEQFF